The 22 T cell receptor beta chains listed next were all sequenced from one sample in a study of blood T cell repertoires in COVID-19. Some clones are missing from TCRdb's copy, which holds only in-frame ones; the method was immunoSEQ multiplex PCR. This table has about 280,000 clones, 70% to 90% appearing once. Sequences were obtained from peripheral blood. The source is a woman in her sixties or seventies with acute or convalescent COVID-19.

CDR3 region: CASRGTRYYGYTF. DNA of the CDR3: TGTGCCAGCAGAGGGACACGGTACTATGGCTACACCTTC. The V call is TRBV2, the J call TRBJ1-2, with D possibly TRBD1 on 6 matching bases. The CDR3 runs to 13 residues. Germline values: CDR1 SNHLY, CDR2 FYNNEI. With 6 bases removed from V and 3 bases from J, the gap between germline ends came to 11 bases.

CDR3 in amino acids: CSASTQGAGTEAFF. The CDR3 region has the DNA TGCAGTGCTAGTACACAGGGGGCCGGCACTGAAGCTTTCTTT. The chain couples TRBV20-1 to TRBJ1-1, with TRBD1 matching over 9 bases. Trimming cost V 3 bases and J 4 bases; bases outside gene matches: 6. CDR1 and CDR2 (germline): DFQATT, SNEGSKA (reference sequence). The CDR3 totals 14 residues.

The CDR3 bases are TGTGCCAGCAGTGAATACAGGGGAGGCTATGGCTACACCTTC. It is translated as CASSEYRGGYGYTF. This chain joins TRBV2 and TRBJ1-2; TRBD1 matches 7 bases. Germline V gives CDR1 SNHLY, CDR2 FYNNEI. This CDR3 contains 14 residues. V dropped 2 bases and J dropped 4; count of bases not matched to a gene: 4.

The chain recombines TRBV27 with TRBJ2-7; TRBD2 aligns across 9 bases. Trimming took 8 bases from V and 8 from J; bases not matched to a gene: 4. The CDR3 length is 11 residues. Per the germline V gene, CDR1 is MNHEY and CDR2 is SMNVEV (reference sequence). CDR3: CASGLARKQYF. Here the CDR3 DNA reads TGTGCCAGCGGACTAGCGAGGAAGCAGTACTTC.

The V and J genes are TRBV9 and TRBJ1-1; D unresolved. Per the germline V gene, CDR1 is SGDLS and CDR2 is YYNGEE. There are 13 residues in the CDR3. Trimming took off 0 bases at V and 0 bases at J, with 3 bases between the two ends. The CDR3 DNA follows: TGTGCCAGCAGCGTAGCAGTGAACACTGAAGCTTTCTTT. Amino acid sequence: CASSVAVNTEAFF. Full variable domain (remainder filled in from reference TRBV9 and TRBJ1-1): DSGVTQTPKHLITATGQRVTLRCSPRSGDLSVYWYQQSLDQGLQFLIQYYNGEERAKGNILERFSAQQFPDLHSELNLSSLELGDSALYFCASSVAVNTEAFFGQGTRLTVV.

The rearrangement joins TRBV5-1 to TRBJ1-1; D is unresolved. Trimming shortened V by 3 bases and J by 3 bases, and 12 bases separated the two germline ends. The CDR3 spans 14 residues. In germline, CDR1 is SGHRS, CDR2 YFSETQ. The CDR3 protein is CASSSGGGYTEAFF. The CDR3 bases are TGCGCCAGCAGCTCGGGCGGAGGGTACACTGAAGCTTTCTTT.

The chain recombines TRBV29-1 with TRBJ1-2; D is undetermined. V gave up 1 base and J gave up 7 bases, with 10 bases separating them. Germline lookup yields CDR1 SQVTM and CDR2 ANQGSEA. This CDR3 region has 12 residues. The CDR3 region has the DNA TGCAGCGTTGAAGGACTGGGTCGTGGCTACACCTTC. This sequence encodes CSVEGLGRGYTF. Using reference TRBV29-1 and TRBJ1-2 for the parts outside the CDR3, the full variable domain is SAVISQKPSRDICQRGTSLTIQCQVDSQVTMMFWYRQQPGQSLTLIATANQGSEATYESGFVIDKFPISRPNLTFSTLTVSNMSPEDSSIYLCSVEGLGRGYTFGSGTRLTVV.

This chain links TRBV7-6 with TRBJ2-5; a weak D match, TRBD2 (6 bases). Looked up from germline, CDR1 is SGHVS and CDR2 is FNYEAQ. This CDR3 region has 14 residues. The V end was cut by 2 bases, the J end by 3 bases, with 10 bases between. DNA for the CDR3: TGTGCCAGCAGCTTAATACTAGCTAAAGAGACCCAGTACTTC. It specifies CASSLILAKETQYF.

The chain carries TRBV24-1 and TRBJ2-1; 8 bases fit TRBD2. CDR3 size: 14 residues. Per the germline V gene, CDR1 is KGHDR and CDR2 is SFDVKD. V was clipped by 3 bases and J by 12 bases; unmatched bases: 9. CDR3 bases: TGTGCCACCAGTGATACGGGGGGGGCAAGCTCGCAGTTCTTC. This encodes CATSDTGGASSQFF.

V usage is TRBV5-5 and J usage is TRBJ2-5; the match to TRBD2 covers 7 bases. Per the germline V gene, CDR1 is SGHKS and CDR2 is YYEKEE (reference sequence). This CDR3 is built from 15 residues. V gave up 0 bases and J gave up 0 bases; unmatched junction bases: 2. CDR3 residues: CASSLGLADQETQYF. The CDR3 bases are TGTGCCAGCAGCTTGGGACTAGCTGACCAAGAGACCCAGTACTTC.

V is TRBV4-2 and J is TRBJ2-3, with D possibly TRBD2 on 6 matching bases. This CDR3 has 17 residues. The germline V gene has CDR1 LGHNA and CDR2 YNFKEQ. V was pared by 1 base and J by 6 bases, with 20 bases between. The DNA for the CDR3 is TGTGCCAGCAGCCAAGCCCCCCAGACTAGTGGGGAGGATACGCAGTATTTT. Encoded protein: CASSQAPQTSGEDTQYF.

This chain connects TRBV12-3 or TRBV12-4 to TRBJ1-1, with D unresolved. The CDR3 has 13 amino acids. The ends were cut back, 4 bases at V and 0 bases at J, with 6 bases in the middle. The CDR3 reads CASSYGVNTEAFF. The CDR3 bases are TGTGCCAGCAGTTATGGAGTGAACACTGAAGCTTTCTTT.

The chain employs TRBV15 and TRBJ2-1, with a weak D call TRBD2 (5 bases). Germline CDR1 LNHNV, CDR2 YYDKDF (reference sequence). This CDR3 comprises 12 residues. The germline V and J ends were trimmed by 3 bases and 13 bases, with 13 bases remaining between them. The CDR3 region is CATSREVGAQFF. In nucleotides, the CDR3 is TGTGCCACCAGCAGGGAGGTAGGTGCACAGTTCTTC.

The V call is TRBV11-2, the J call TRBJ1-4; TRBD1 matches 7 bases. The CDR3 length is 15 residues. J gave up 8 bases and V 5 bases, and 11 bases lay outside the gene matches. Looked up from germline, CDR1 is SGHAT and CDR2 is FQNNGV. The CDR3 is CASSPYRGGGEKLFF. CDR3 nucleotides: TGTGCCAGCAGCCCTTACAGGGGCGGGGGGGAAAAACTGTTTTTT.

V is TRBV7-6 and J is TRBJ2-4, with 9 positions matching TRBD2. This CDR3 contains 16 residues. Trimming at V came to 2 bases and at J to 7 bases, leaving 9 bases not matched to a gene. The germline gives CDR1 SGHVS, CDR2 FNYEAQ. In DNA form, the CDR3 reads TGTGCCAGCAGCTTACCGAGCGGGGGGCCTCAGAACATTCAGTACTTC. It translates to CASSLPSGGPQNIQYF.

J is TRBJ2-7 and V is TRBV10-1, with 10 bases that match TRBD1. Trimming took 3 bases from V and 4 from J; bases not matched to a gene: 6. The CDR3 has 15 amino acids. In germline, CDR1 is WNHNN, CDR2 SYGVQD (reference sequence). The CDR3 reads CASSDPGQGTYEQYF. CDR3 nucleotide sequence: TGCGCCAGCAGTGATCCGGGACAGGGGACGTACGAGCAGTACTTC.

The rearrangement joins TRBV15 to TRBJ1-2; a possible D gene is TRBD1 (5 bases). The germline V and J ends were trimmed by 1 base and 0 bases, with 12 bases remaining between them. Germline lookup yields CDR1 LNHNV and CDR2 YYDKDF (reference sequence). This CDR3 is 16 amino acids long. In DNA form, the CDR3 reads TGTGCCACCAGCAGAGTGGGGGGGACGGCTAACTATGGCTACACCTTC. It encodes CATSRVGGTANYGYTF.

V usage is TRBV4-2 and J usage is TRBJ1-1; a weak D match, TRBD1 (5 bases). Germline CDR1 is LGHNA and CDR2 is YNFKEQ. Trimming took 6 bases from V and 0 from J, leaving 14 bases between them. CDR3 size: 15 residues. The CDR3 here is CASRSTDSLNTEAFF. CDR3 DNA sequence: TGTGCCAGCAGGAGTACCGACAGTCTGAACACTGAAGCTTTCTTT.

A few counts support this clone. The rearrangement links TRBV2 to TRBJ1-6, with D possibly TRBD1 on 5 matching bases. The V gene's germline CDR1 is SNHLY and CDR2 FYNNEI. The V and J ends lost 8 bases and 9 bases respectively, with 14 bases between them. The CDR3 is 13 residues long. This CDR3 reads CASGVIGASPLHF. DNA of the CDR3: TGTGCCAGCGGGGTTATTGGGGCTTCACCCCTCCACTTT.

The chain recombines TRBV18 with TRBJ1-1; D unresolved. The germline V gene encodes CDR1 KGHSH and CDR2 LQKENI. This CDR3 spans 12 amino acids. V was trimmed by 8 bases and J by 0 bases, leaving 7 bases between them. The CDR3 loop reads CASRPVNTEAFF. CDR3 in DNA: TGTGCCAGCCGCCCAGTGAACACTGAAGCTTTCTTT.

This chain uses TRBV30 with TRBJ1-1; no clear D gene. The germline V and J ends were trimmed by 3 bases and 4 bases, with 12 bases remaining between them. Germline V gene data show CDR1 as GTSNPN and CDR2 as SVGIG (reference sequence). The CDR3 has 13 amino acids. In DNA, the CDR3 is TGTGCCTGGAGGCAGGCCTCATCCACTGAAGCTTTCTTT. As protein: CAWRQASSTEAFF.

The chain combines TRBV5-4 with TRBJ2-1; no definite D call. CDR3 length: 15 residues. V was trimmed by 4 bases and J by 10 bases, leaving 21 bases between them. The germline gives CDR1 SGHNT, CDR2 YYREEE (reference sequence). The chain's CDR3 is CASSPRVSYPAEQFF. The CDR3 DNA reads as TGTGCCAGCAGCCCTCGGGTGTCATACCCAGCAGAGCAGTTCTTC. The whole variable domain, filled in from reference TRBV5-4 and TRBJ2-1, reads ETGVTQSPTHLIKTRGQQVTLRCSSQSGHNTVSWYQQALGQGPQFIFQYYREEENGRGNFPPRFSGLQFPNYSSELNVNALELDDSALYLCASSPRVSYPAEQFFGPGTRLTVL.